A selection of T cell receptor beta chains follows, all from one sample in a study of blood T cells in healthy people across ages. TCRdb passed the 5' RACE reads through MiXCR, listing each CDR3 protein once. The data show hundreds of thousands of distinct CDR3 sequences, around half seen once. The material sequenced was blood. These receptors all come from a woman between 55 and 75 years old in good health. CDR3s leave out the opening cysteine and the closing phenylalanine or tryptophan.

CDR3 length	J gene	V gene	CDR3 protein
13	TRBJ2-5	TRBV10-3	AISGGGRSGETQY
13	TRBJ1-6	TRBV7-2	ASSLEGSRNSPLH
10	TRBJ1-5	TRBV6-2/TRBV6-3	ASSPPGLPQH
15	TRBJ2-4	TRBV27	ASSSVLGRGAKNIQY
12	TRBJ2-7	TRBV28	ASSTSGGKSEQY
11	TRBJ1-4	TRBV29-1	SVDGGIEEKLF
12	TRBJ2-7	TRBV7-8	ASSPRSRSYEQY
13	TRBJ2-3	TRBV28	ASSSAGRYTDTQY
11	TRBJ2-1	TRBV20-1	SARDLRMGEQF
12	TRBJ2-5	TRBV7-2	ASSYRGPQETQY
11	TRBJ2-1	TRBV6-2/TRBV6-3	ASSMRTYNEQF
12	TRBJ1-1	TRBV28	ASSSTTPNTEAF
13	TRBJ2-7	TRBV7-2	ASSLTAGGPGEQY
11	TRBJ2-1	TRBV20-1	SASPSGGNEQF
15	TRBJ2-3	TRBV5-1	ASSPLASGVSTDTQY
12	TRBJ1-2	TRBV20-1	SARDTGTGYGYT
10	TRBJ1-2	TRBV20-1	SVSAGLYGYT
12	TRBJ2-7	TRBV28	ASSVLLASYEQY
14	TRBJ1-6	TRBV7-2	ASSLEAPQGVSPLH
12	TRBJ2-1	TRBV29-1	SVPGQGTTNEQF
12	TRBJ2-7	TRBV6-1	ASSGRGASYGQY
13	TRBJ1-4	TRBV7-2	ASSATGTTNEKLF
9	TRBJ2-3	TRBV7-3	ASSLPEAQY
16	TRBJ2-1	TRBV27	ASSLSPPFGGAYNKQF
12	TRBJ1-4	TRBV27	ASSSTVVGEKLF
11	TRBJ2-7	TRBV29-1	SASPWGGNEQY
13	TRBJ2-2	TRBV28	ASSFSKAGTGELF
14	TRBJ2-7	TRBV7-2	ASSATTSGWTYEQY
14	TRBJ2-4	TRBV4-2	ASSRQGTEAKNIQY